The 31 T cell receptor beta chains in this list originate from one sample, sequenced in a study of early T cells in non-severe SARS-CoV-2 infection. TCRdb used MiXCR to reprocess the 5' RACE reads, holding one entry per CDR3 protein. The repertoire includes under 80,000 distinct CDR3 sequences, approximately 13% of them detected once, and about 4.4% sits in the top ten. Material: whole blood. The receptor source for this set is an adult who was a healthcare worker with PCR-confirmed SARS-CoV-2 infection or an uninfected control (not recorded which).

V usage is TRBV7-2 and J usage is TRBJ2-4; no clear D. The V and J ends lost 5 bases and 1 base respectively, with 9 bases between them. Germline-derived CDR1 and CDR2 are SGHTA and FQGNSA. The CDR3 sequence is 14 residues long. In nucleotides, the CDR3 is TGTGCCAGCAGCCCCGATGGGGCCAAAAACATTCAGTACTTC. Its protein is CASSPDGAKNIQYF.

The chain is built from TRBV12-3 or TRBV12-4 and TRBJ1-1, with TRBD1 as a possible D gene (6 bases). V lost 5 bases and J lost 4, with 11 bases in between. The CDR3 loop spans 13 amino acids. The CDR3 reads CASSNGGVTEAFF. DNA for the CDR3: TGTGCCAGCAGTAACGGGGGCGTCACTGAAGCTTTCTTT.

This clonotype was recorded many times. This CDR3 is CASGLVASGGQETQYF. The DNA of the CDR3 is TGTGCCAGCGGCCTGGTGGCTAGCGGGGGCCAAGAGACCCAGTACTTC. V and J are TRBV7-9 and TRBJ2-5; 10 bases are shared with TRBD2. V shed 8 bases and J 1 base; nucleotides not matched to a gene: 10. The CDR3 spans 16 residues. Per germline, CDR1 SEHNR and CDR2 FQNEAQ (reference sequence).

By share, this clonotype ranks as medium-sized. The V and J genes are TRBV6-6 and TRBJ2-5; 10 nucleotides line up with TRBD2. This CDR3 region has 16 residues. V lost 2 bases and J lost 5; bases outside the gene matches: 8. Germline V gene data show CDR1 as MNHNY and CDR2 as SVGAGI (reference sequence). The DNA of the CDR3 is TGTGCCAGCAGTTACGTAAGGACTAGCGGAGGCGAGACCCAGTACTTC. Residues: CASSYVRTSGGETQYF.

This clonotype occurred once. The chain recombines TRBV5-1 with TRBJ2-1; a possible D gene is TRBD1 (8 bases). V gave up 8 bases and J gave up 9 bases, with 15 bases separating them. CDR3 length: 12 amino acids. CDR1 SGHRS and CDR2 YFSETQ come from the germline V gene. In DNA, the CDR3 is TGCGCCAGTAGGACAGGGAGGGGTGAGCAGTTCTTC. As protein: CASRTGRGEQFF.

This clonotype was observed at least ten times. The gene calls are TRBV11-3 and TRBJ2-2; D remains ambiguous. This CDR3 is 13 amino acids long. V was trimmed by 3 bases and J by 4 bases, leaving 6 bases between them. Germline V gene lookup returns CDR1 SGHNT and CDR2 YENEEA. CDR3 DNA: TGTGCCAGCAGCTTCATCAGCACCGGGGAGCTGTTTTTT. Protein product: CASSFISTGELFF.

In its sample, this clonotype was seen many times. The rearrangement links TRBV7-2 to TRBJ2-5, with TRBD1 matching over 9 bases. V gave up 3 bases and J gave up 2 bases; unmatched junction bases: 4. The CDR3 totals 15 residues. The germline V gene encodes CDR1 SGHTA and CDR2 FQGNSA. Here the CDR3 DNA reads TGTGCCAGCAGCTTGGACAGGGGTCTTCAAGAGACCCAGTACTTC. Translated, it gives CASSLDRGLQETQYF.

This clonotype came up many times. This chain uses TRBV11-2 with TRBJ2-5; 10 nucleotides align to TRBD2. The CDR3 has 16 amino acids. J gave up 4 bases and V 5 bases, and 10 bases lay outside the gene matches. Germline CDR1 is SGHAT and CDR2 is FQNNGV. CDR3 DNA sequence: TGTGCCAGCAGCACGTCAAGGCTAGCGGGGGTAGAGACCCAGTACTTC. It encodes CASSTSRLAGVETQYF. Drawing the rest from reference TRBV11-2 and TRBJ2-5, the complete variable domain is EAGVAQSPRYKIIEKRQSVAFWCNPISGHATLYWYQQILGQGPKLLIQFQNNGVVDDSQLPKDRFSAERLKGVDSTLKIQPAKLEDSAVYLCASSTSRLAGVETQYFGPGTRLLVL.

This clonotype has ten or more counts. The DNA of the CDR3 is TGTGCCAGCAGCCTTGGCCTCCCGAGCTCCTACGAGCAGTACTTC. As protein: CASSLGLPSSYEQYF. This rearrangement joins TRBV14 to TRBJ2-7; D unclear. Germline CDR1 SGHDN, CDR2 FVKESK. Trimming took off 4 bases at V and 0 bases at J, with 13 bases between the two ends. The CDR3 contains 15 residues.

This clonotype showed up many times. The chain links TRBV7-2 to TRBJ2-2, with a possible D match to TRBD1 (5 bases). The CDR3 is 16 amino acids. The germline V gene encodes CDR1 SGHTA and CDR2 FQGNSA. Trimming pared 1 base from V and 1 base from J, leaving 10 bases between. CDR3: CASSLVGHQNTGELFF. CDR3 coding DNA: TGTGCCAGCAGCTTAGTTGGACATCAGAACACCGGGGAGCTGTTTTTT. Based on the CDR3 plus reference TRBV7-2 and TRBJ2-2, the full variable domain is GAGVSQSPSNKVTEKGKDVELRCDPISGHTALYWYRQSLGQGLEFLIYFQGNSAPDKSGLPSDRFSAERTGGSVSTLTIQRTQQEDSAVYLCASSLVGHQNTGELFFGEGSRLTVL.

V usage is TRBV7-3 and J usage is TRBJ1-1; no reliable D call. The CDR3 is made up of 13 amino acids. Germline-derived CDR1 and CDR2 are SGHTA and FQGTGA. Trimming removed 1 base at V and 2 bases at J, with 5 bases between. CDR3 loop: CASSLNTNTEAFF. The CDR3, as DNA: TGTGCCAGCAGCTTAAACACTAACACTGAAGCTTTCTTT.

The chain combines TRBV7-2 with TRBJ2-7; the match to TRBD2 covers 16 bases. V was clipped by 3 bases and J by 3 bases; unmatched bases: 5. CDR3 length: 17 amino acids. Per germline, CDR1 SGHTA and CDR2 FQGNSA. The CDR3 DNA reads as TGTGCCAGCAGCTTGGGACTAGCGGGGGGGATACTCTACGAGCAGTACTTC. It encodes CASSLGLAGGILYEQYF.

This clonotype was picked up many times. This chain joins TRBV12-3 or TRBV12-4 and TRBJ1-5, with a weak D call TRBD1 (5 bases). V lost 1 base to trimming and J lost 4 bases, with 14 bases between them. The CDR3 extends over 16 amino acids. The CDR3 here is CASSLVPGGGNQPQHF. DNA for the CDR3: TGTGCCAGCAGTTTAGTCCCCGGCGGGGGAAATCAGCCCCAGCATTTT.

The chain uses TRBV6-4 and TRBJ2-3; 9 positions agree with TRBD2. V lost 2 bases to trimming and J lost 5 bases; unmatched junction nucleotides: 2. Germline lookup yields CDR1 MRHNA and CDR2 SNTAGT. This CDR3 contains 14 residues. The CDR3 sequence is CASSDAGGQDTQYF. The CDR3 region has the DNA TGTGCCAGCAGTGACGCGGGGGGGCAAGATACGCAGTATTTT.

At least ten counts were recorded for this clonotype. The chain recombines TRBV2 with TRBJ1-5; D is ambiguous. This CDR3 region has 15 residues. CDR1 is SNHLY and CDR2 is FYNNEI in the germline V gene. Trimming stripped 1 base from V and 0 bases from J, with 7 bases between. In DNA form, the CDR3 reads TGTGCCAGCAGTGAAGTTGTCAATAGCAATCAGCCCCAGCATTTT. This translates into CASSEVVNSNQPQHF.

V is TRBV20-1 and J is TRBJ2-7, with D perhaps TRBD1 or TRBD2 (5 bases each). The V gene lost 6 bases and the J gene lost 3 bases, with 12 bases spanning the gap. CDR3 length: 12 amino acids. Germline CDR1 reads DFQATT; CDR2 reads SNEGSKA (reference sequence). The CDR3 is CSARRDLYEQYF. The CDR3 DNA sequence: TGCAGTGCCCGCCGGGACCTCTACGAGCAGTACTTC.

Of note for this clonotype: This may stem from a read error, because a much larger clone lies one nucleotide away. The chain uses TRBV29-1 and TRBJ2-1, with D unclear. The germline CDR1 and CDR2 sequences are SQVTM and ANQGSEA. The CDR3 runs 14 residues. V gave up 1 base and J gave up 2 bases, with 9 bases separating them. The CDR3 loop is CSVEGKGAYNEQFF. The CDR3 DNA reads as TGCAGCGTTGAAGGCAAGGGCGCCTACAATGAGCAGTTCTTC.

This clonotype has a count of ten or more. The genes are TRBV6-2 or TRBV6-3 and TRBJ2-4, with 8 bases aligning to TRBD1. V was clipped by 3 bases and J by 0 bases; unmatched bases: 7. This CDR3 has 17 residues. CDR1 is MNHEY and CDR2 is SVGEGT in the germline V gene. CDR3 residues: CASSYPDRGLAKNIQYF. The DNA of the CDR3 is TGTGCCAGCAGTTATCCCGACAGGGGTTTAGCCAAAAACATTCAGTACTTC.

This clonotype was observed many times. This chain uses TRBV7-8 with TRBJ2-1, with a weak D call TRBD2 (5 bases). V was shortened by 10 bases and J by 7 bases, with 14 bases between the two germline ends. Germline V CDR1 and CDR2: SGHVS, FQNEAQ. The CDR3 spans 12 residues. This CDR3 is CATNPRENEQFF. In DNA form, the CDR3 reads TGTGCCACAAACCCACGGGAAAATGAGCAGTTCTTC.

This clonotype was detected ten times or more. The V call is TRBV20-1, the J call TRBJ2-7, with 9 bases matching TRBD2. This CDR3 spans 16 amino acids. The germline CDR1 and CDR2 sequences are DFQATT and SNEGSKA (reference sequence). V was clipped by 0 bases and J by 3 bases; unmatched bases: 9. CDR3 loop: CSARDYRPSGDYEQYF. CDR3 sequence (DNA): TGCAGTGCTAGAGATTATCGGCCTAGCGGGGACTACGAGCAGTACTTC.

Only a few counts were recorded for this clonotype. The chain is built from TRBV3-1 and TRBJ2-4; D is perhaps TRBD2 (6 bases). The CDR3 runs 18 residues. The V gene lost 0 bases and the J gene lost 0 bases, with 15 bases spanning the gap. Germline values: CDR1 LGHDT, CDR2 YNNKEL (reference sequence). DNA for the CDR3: TGTGCCAGCAGCCAAGACTTGGCGGGGTTCTCAGCCAAAAACATTCAGTACTTC. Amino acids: CASSQDLAGFSAKNIQYF.

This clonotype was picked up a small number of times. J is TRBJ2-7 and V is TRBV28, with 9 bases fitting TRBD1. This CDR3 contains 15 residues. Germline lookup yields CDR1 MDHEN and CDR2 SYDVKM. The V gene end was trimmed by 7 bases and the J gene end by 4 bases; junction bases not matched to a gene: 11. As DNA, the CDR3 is TGTGCCAGCACCCTTCGGGACAGGGAGAATTACGAGCAGTACTTC. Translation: CASTLRDRENYEQYF.

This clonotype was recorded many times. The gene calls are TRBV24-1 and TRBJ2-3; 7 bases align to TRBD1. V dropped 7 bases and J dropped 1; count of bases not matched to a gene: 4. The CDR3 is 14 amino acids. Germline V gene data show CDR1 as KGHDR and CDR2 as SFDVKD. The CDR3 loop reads CATSRGSGTDTQYF. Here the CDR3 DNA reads TGTGCCACCAGCAGGGGGTCCGGCACAGATACGCAGTATTTT.

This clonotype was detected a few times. The CDR3 region has the DNA TGTGCCAGTCGGGGCATCCAAGAGACCCAGTACTTC. This encodes CASRGIQETQYF. The V call is TRBV7-2, the J call TRBJ2-5; either TRBD1 or TRBD2 may fit D (5 bases each). The germline V gene has CDR1 SGHTA and CDR2 FQGNSA. The CDR3 totals 12 residues. The germline V and J ends were trimmed by 9 bases and 1 base, with 9 bases remaining between them. The variable domain in full, completed from reference TRBV7-2 and TRBJ2-5, reads GAGVSQSPSNKVTEKGKDVELRCDPISGHTALYWYRQSLGQGLEFLIYFQGNSAPDKSGLPSDRFSAERTGGSVSTLTIQRTQQEDSAVYLCASRGIQETQYFGPGTRLLVL.

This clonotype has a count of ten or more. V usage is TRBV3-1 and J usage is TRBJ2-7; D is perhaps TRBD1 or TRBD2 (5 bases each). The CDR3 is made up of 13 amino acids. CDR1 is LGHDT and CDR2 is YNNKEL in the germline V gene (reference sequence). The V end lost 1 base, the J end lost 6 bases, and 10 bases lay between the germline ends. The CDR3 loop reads CASSQALRGEQYF. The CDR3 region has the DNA TGTGCCAGCAGCCAAGCTCTGAGGGGCGAGCAGTACTTC.

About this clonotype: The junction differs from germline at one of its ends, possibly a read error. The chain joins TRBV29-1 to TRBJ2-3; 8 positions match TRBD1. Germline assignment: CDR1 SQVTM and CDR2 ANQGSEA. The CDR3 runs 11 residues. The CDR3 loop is CSVTADRERDF. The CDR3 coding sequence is TGCAGCGTGACCGCGGACAGGGAGAGGGATTTT.

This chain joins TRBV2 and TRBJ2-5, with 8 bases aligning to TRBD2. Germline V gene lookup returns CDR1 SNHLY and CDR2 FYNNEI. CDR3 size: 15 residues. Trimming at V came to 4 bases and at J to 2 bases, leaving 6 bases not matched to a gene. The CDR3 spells CASSGISGAQETQYF. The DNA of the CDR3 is TGTGCCAGCAGTGGAATTAGCGGGGCACAAGAGACCCAGTACTTC.

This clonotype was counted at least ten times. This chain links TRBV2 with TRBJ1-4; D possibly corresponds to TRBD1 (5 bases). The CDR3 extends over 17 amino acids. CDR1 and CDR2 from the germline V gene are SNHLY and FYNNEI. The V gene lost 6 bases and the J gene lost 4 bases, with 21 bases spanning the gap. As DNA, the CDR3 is TGTGCCAGCAGAAAAGCCGGTTCGGGACGCCTTAATGAAAAACTGTTTTTT. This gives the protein CASRKAGSGRLNEKLFF.

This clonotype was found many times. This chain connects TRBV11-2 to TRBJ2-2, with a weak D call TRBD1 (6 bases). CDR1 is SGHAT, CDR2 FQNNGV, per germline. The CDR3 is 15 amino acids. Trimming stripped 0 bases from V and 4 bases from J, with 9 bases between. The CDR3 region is CASSLEGTPTGELFF. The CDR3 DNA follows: TGTGCCAGCAGCTTAGAGGGGACACCCACCGGGGAGCTGTTTTTT. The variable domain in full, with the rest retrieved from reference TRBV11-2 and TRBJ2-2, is EAGVAQSPRYKIIEKRQSVAFWCNPISGHATLYWYQQILGQGPKLLIQFQNNGVVDDSQLPKDRFSAERLKGVDSTLKIQPAKLEDSAVYLCASSLEGTPTGELFFGEGSRLTVL.

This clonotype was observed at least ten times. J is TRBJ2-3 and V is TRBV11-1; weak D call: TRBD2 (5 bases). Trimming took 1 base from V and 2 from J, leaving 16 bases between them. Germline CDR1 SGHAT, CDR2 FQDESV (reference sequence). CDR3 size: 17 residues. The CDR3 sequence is CASSLVPRATSTDTQYF. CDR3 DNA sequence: TGTGCCAGCAGCTTAGTGCCGCGGGCTACCTCCACAGATACGCAGTATTTT.

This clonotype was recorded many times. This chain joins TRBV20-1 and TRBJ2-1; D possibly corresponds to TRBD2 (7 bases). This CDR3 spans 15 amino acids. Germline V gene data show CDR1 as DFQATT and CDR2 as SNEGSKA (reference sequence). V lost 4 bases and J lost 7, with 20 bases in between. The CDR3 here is CSAIDRGAMRNEQFF. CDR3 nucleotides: TGCAGTGCTATCGATCGGGGGGCCATGAGAAATGAGCAGTTCTTC.